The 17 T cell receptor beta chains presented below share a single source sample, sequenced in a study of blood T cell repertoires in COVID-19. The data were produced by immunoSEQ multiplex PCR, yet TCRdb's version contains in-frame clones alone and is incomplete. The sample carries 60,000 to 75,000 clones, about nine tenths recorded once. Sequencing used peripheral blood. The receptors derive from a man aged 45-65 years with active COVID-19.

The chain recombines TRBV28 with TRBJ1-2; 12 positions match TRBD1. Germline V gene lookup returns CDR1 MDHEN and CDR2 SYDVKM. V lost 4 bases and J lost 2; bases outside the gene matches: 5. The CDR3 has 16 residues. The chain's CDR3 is CASSSGGTGGNYGYTF. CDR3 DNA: TGTGCCAGCAGTTCGGGGGGGACAGGGGGCAACTATGGCTACACCTTC.

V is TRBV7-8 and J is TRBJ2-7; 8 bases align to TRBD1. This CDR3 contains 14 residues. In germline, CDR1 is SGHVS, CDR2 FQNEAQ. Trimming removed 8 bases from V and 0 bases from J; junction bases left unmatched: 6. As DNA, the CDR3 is TGTGCCAGCGGCGACAGGGGCTACTCCTACGAGCAGTACTTC. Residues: CASGDRGYSYEQYF.

The CDR3 DNA reads TGTGCCAGCAGCTTGGACAGGAAGTCAGATACGCAGTATTTT. Protein sequence: CASSLDRKSDTQYF. This rearrangement joins TRBV7-9 to TRBJ2-3; 7 bases fit TRBD1. This CDR3 comprises 14 residues. Germline-derived CDR1 and CDR2 are SEHNR and FQNEAQ (reference sequence). The V gene end was trimmed by 3 bases and the J gene end by 4 bases; junction bases not matched to a gene: 4.

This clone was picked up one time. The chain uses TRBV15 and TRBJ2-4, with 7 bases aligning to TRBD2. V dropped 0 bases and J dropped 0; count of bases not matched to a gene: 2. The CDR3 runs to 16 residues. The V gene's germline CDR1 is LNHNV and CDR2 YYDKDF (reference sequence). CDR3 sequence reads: CATSREAGLAKNIQYF. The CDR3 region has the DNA TGTGCCACCAGCAGAGAAGCGGGGTTAGCCAAAAACATTCAGTACTTC.

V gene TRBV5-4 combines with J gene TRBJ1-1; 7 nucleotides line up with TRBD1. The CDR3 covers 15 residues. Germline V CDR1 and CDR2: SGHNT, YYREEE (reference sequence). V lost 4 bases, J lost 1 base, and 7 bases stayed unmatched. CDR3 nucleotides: TGTGCCAGCAGCCGTCAGGGACAGAGGAACACTGAAGCTTTCTTT. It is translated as CASSRQGQRNTEAFF. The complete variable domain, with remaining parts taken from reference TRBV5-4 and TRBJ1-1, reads ETGVTQSPTHLIKTRGQQVTLRCSSQSGHNTVSWYQQALGQGPQFIFQYYREEENGRGNFPPRFSGLQFPNYSSELNVNALELDDSALYLCASSRQGQRNTEAFFGQGTRLTVV.

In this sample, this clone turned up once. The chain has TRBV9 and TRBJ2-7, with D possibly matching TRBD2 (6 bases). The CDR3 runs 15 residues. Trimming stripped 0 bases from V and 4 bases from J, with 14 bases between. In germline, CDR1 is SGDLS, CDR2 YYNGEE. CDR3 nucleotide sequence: TGTGCCAGCAGCGTAGGGGAGACTAGTCTTTACGAGCAGTACTTC. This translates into CASSVGETSLYEQYF. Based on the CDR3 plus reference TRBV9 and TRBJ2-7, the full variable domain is DSGVTQTPKHLITATGQRVTLRCSPRSGDLSVYWYQQSLDQGLQFLIQYYNGEERAKGNILERFSAQQFPDLHSELNLSSLELGDSALYFCASSVGETSLYEQYFGPGTRLTVT.

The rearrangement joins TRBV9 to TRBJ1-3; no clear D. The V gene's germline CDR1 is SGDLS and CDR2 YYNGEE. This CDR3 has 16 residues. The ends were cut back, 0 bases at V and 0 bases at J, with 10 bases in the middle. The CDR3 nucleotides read TGTGCCAGCAGCGTAGTCGGGGATTCCTCTGGAAACACCATATATTTT. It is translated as CASSVVGDSSGNTIYF.

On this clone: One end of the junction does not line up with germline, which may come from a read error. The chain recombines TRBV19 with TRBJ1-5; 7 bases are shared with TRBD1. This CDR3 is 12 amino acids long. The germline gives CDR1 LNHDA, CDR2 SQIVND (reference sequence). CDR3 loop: CASSIEGGTANF. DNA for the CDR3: TGTGCCAGTAGTATAGAAGGGGGGACAGCAAATTTT. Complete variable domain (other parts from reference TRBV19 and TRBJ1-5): DGGITQSPKYLFRKEGQNVTLSCEQNLNHDAMYWYRQDPGQGLRLIYYSQIVNDFQKGDIAEGYSVSREKKESFPLTVTSAQKNPTAFYLCASSIEGGTANFGDGTRLSIL.

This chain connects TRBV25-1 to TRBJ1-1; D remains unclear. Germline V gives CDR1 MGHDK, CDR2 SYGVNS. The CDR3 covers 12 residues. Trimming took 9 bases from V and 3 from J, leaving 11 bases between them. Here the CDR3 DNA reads TGTGCCAGTGCGGTTTTGGACACTGAAGCTTTCTTT. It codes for CASAVLDTEAFF.

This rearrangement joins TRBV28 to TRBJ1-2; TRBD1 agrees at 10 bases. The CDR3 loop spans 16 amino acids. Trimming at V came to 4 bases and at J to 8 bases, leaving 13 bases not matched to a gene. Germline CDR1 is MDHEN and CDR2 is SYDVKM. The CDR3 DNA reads TGTGCCAGCAGTTCCCCGGGACAGGGGCTTTCGGGGGGCTACACCTTC. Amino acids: CASSSPGQGLSGGYTF.

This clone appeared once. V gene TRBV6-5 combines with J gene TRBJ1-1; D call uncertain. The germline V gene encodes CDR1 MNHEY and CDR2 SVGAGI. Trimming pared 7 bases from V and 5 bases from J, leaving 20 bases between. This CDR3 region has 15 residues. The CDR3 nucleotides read TGTGCCAGCACTAAGCTACCGAGTATCATGACTGAAGCTTTCTTT. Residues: CASTKLPSIMTEAFF.

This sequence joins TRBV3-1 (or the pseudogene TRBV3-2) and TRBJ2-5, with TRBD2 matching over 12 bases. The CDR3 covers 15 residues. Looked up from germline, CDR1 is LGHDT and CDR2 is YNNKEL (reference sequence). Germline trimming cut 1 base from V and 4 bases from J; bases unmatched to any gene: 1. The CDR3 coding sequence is TGTGCCAGCAGCCAAGCACTAGCGGGAGGAGAGACCCAGTACTTC. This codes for CASSQALAGGETQYF.

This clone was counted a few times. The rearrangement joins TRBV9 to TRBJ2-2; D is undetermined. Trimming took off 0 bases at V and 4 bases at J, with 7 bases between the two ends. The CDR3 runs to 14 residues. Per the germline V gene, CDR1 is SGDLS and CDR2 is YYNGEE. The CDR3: CASSVVGSTGELFF. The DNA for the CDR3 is TGTGCCAGCAGCGTAGTGGGCAGCACCGGGGAGCTGTTTTTT.

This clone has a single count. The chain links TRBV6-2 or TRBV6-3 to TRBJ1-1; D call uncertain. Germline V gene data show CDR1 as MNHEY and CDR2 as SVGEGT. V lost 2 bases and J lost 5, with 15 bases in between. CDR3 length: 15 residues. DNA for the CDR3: TGTGCCAGCAGTTACCCCAGCCCGTTCGGGACTGAAGCTTTCTTT. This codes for CASSYPSPFGTEAFF.

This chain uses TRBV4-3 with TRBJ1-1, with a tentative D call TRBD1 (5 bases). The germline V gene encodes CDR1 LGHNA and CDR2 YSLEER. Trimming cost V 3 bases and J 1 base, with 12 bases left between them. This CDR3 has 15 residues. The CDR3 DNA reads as TGCGCCAGCAGCCACCTTGGACATGGGAACACTGAAGCTTTCTTT. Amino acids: CASSHLGHGNTEAFF.

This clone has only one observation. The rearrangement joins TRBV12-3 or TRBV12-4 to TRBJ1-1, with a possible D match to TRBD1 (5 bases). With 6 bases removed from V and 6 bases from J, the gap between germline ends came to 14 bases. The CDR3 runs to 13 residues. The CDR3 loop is CASSSTTGAEAFF. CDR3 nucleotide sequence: TGTGCCAGCAGCTCGACCACAGGCGCTGAAGCTTTCTTT.

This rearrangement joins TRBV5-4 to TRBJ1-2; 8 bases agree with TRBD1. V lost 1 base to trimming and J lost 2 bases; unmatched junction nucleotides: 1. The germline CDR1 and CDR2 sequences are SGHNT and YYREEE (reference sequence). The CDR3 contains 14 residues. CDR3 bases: TGTGCCAGCAGCTTGACAGGGGGGAACTATGGCTACACCTTC. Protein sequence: CASSLTGGNYGYTF.